What follows describes a single T cell receptor (beta chain). The antigen is not known. These data originate in a study of tissue T cells after allogeneic stem cell transplantation. The study, taken as a whole, reports: Anatomically similar tissues had similar TCR repertoires within each patient. Few T cell clones were shared across patients, but motif clusters showed tissue-specific shared signatures.

Assay: immunoSEQ multiplex PCR; the TCRdb copy retains only in-frame clones and omits some. There are about 6,800 clones in the sample; under 75% occur only once, and 22% lies in the top ten. The V gene lost 7 bases and the J gene lost 6 bases, with 20 bases spanning the gap. The CDR3 contains 15 residues. Germline CDR1 reads KGHSH; CDR2 reads LQKENI. The sequencing used duodenum tissue, collected at autopsy. The sequence came from a female donor over 55 with lung cancer. The chain uses TRBV18 and TRBJ2-3; tentatively, D is TRBD1 or TRBD2 (6 bases each). The CDR3 here is CASFGRARGLDTQYF. The CDR3 DNA follows: TGTGCCAGCTTCGGACGGGCCAGGGGACTGGATACGCAGTATTTT.